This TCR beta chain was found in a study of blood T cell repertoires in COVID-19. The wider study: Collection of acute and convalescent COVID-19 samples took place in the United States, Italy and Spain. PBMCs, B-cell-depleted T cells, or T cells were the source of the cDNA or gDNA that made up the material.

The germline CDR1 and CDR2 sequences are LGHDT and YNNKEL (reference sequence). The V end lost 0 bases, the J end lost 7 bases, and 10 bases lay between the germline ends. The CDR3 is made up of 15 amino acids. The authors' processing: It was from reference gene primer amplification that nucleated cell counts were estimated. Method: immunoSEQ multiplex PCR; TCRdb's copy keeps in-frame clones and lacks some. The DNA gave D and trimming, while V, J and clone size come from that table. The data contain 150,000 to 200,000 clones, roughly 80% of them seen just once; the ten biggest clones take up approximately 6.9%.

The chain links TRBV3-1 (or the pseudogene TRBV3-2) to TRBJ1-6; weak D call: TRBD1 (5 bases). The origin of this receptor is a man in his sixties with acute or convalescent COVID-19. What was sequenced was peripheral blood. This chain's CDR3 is CASSQDWGTNSPLHF. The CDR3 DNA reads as TGTGCCAGCAGCCAAGATTGGGGCACGAATTCACCCCTCCACTTT.